One and the same sample provided the 6 T cell receptor beta chains below, sequenced in a study of OX40 agonist ivuxolimab in advanced cancers. Sequencing was performed with immunoSEQ multiplex PCR; in TCRdb, only in-frame clones are kept and a portion is missing. The top ten clones hold approximately 4% of a sample with some 90,000 clones, about 90% of them seen once. Sequencing was performed on CD4+ or CD8+ T cells sorted from blood, taken in a trial of the OX40 agonist ivuxolimab. The receptors derive from an adult with an advanced solid tumor such as melanoma, head and neck, liver or kidney cancer.

The V gene is TRBV11-2, the J gene TRBJ2-7; D ambiguous. Germline assignment: CDR1 SGHAT and CDR2 FQNNGV. Trimming removed 5 bases from V and 2 bases from J, with 13 bases in between. The CDR3 sequence is 14 residues long. The CDR3 nucleotides read TGTGCCAGCAGCCCCTTGAGAGCTACCTACGAGCAGTACTTC. This gives the protein CASSPLRATYEQYF.

The chain recombines TRBV5-1 with TRBJ1-5, with TRBD1 as a possible D gene (6 bases). The V gene lost 0 bases and the J gene lost 2 bases, with 9 bases spanning the gap. Germline V lookup: CDR1 SGHRS, CDR2 YFSETQ. The CDR3 contains 15 residues. The CDR3 protein is CASSLDGGRNQPQHF. The CDR3 DNA reads as TGCGCCAGCAGCTTGGATGGGGGCCGCAATCAGCCCCAGCATTTT.

This chain connects TRBV11-3 to TRBJ2-5, with TRBD2 as a possible D gene (6 bases). V lost 5 bases, J lost 5 bases, and 12 bases lay in between. The CDR3 is 13 amino acids. Germline V lookup: CDR1 SGHNT, CDR2 YENEEA. CDR3 region: CASSPKTSETQYF. The CDR3 nucleotides are TGTGCCAGCAGCCCTAAGACTAGTGAGACCCAGTACTTC.

V usage is TRBV29-1 and J usage is TRBJ2-1, with 8 bases identical to TRBD2. Looked up from germline, CDR1 is SQVTM and CDR2 is ANQGSEA. J lost 0 bases, V lost 3 bases, and 7 bases had no gene match. The CDR3 sequence is 16 residues long. As DNA, the CDR3 is TGCAGCGTTGAGGTTTTAGCGGGACCCTCCTACAATGAGCAGTTCTTC. It encodes CSVEVLAGPSYNEQFF.

This rearrangement joins TRBV6-6 to TRBJ1-1, with no clear D. The germline V gene encodes CDR1 MNHNY and CDR2 SVGAGI (reference sequence). This CDR3 is 15 amino acids long. With 2 bases removed from V and 0 bases from J, the gap between germline ends came to 10 bases. DNA for the CDR3: TGTGCCAGCAGTTACGGCGGACTCATGAACACTGAAGCTTTCTTT. It translates to CASSYGGLMNTEAFF.

The chain carries TRBV2 and TRBJ2-1; 13 bases align to TRBD2. Unmatched junction bases numbered 8, after V lost 8 bases and J lost 7 bases. Looked up from germline, CDR1 is SNHLY and CDR2 is FYNNEI. The CDR3 runs 15 residues. The CDR3 sequence: CASGARTSGRNEQFF. The CDR3 DNA is TGTGCCAGCGGGGCTAGGACTAGCGGGAGAAATGAGCAGTTCTTC. Variable domain in full (rest from reference TRBV2 and TRBJ2-1): EPEVTQTPSHQVTQMGQEVILRCVPISNHLYFYWYRQILGQKVEFLVSFYNNEISEKSEIFDDQFSVERPDGSNFTLKIRSTKLEDSAMYFCASGARTSGRNEQFFGPGTRLTVL.